One and the same sample provided the 26 T cell receptor beta chains below, sequenced in a study of shared clonotypes between healthy human individuals (dated by TCRdb to the early 2020s). Receptor libraries were prepared by the immunoSEQ multiplex PCR assay. TCRdb obtained this table from immuneACCESS and retained in-frame rearrangements with V and J assigned. These tables miss some clones; where compared with another copy, unresolved V genes account for less than half of the shortfall, and the remainder is unexplained. The sample records 1,500,000 or so clones, approximately 98.5% of which are singletons. In total, the top ten clones hold about 0.35% of the sample. Specimen: naive CD4+ T cells sorted from blood. The cell subset or site label corresponds to: CD45RA+ positively selected. These receptors all stem from a man aged 25 to 45 in good health.

This clone appeared a single time. CDR3 DNA: TGTGCCAGCAGTTACCTCACCGGGACTAACAATGAGCAGTTCTTC. Its protein product is CASSYLTGTNNEQFF. The V call is TRBV6-5, the J call TRBJ2-1; 7 bases are shared with TRBD2. The CDR3 length is 15 residues. Per the germline V gene, CDR1 is MNHEY and CDR2 is SVGAGI. The junction had 6 bases not matched to a gene; V was cut back by 2 bases and J by 5 bases.

This clone was found once. The chain uses TRBV21-1 and TRBJ1-5; no DNA check was done on the table's D call, TRBD1. TRBV21-1 is a listed pseudogene. CDR3 length: 16 residues. The CDR3 DNA follows: TGTGCCAGCAGCAAGCCGGCCGGGACAATAAATCAGCCCCAGCATTTT. This sequence encodes CASSKPAGTINQPQHF.

J is TRBJ2-7 and V is TRBV6-5, with 9 bases that match TRBD1. The germline gives CDR1 MNHEY, CDR2 SVGAGI. This CDR3 is built from 15 residues. Unmatched junction bases numbered 8, after V lost 5 bases and J lost 3 bases. CDR3 sequence reads: CASSAYGTGIYEQYF. For the CDR3, the DNA is TGTGCCAGCAGTGCCTACGGGACAGGGATCTACGAGCAGTACTTC.

The V and J genes are TRBV7-2 and TRBJ2-5; D may be TRBD1 or TRBD2 (5 bases each). Trimming cost V 3 bases and J 3 bases, with 11 bases left between them. The CDR3 runs to 14 residues. The germline V gene has CDR1 SGHTA and CDR2 FQGNSA. This CDR3 reads CASSLWGIKETQYF. The CDR3, as DNA: TGTGCCAGCAGCTTGTGGGGGATCAAAGAGACCCAGTACTTC.

V is TRBV27 and J is TRBJ1-2, with TRBD1 as a possible D gene (5 bases). Trimming took 4 bases from V and 4 from J, leaving 7 bases between them. Germline V CDR1 and CDR2: MNHEY, SMNVEV (reference sequence). CDR3 length: 12 amino acids. The CDR3, as DNA: TGTGCCAGCAGTTCCGACAGCTATGGCTACACCTTC. This encodes CASSSDSYGYTF.

This clone is a singleton in its sample. This sequence joins TRBV27 and TRBJ1-2, with 7 bases that match TRBD1. The CDR3 contains 15 residues. Unmatched junction bases numbered 6, after V lost 3 bases and J lost 2 bases. CDR1 MNHEY and CDR2 SMNVEV come from the germline V gene (reference sequence). DNA for the CDR3: TGTGCCAGCAGTTTGACCCTGGACAGGAACTATGGCTACACCTTC. It yields the protein CASSLTLDRNYGYTF.

The J gene is TRBJ2-3, the V gene TRBV7-9, with TRBD1 identical over 10 bases. With V trimmed by 5 bases and J by 3 bases, 5 bases remained unmatched. CDR3 length: 15 amino acids. CDR1 SEHNR and CDR2 FQNEAQ come from the germline V gene (reference sequence). Here the CDR3 reads CASSPDRGRTDTQYF. Written as DNA, the CDR3 is TGTGCCAGCAGCCCAGACAGGGGGCGGACAGATACGCAGTATTTT.

The V gene is TRBV7-6, the J gene TRBJ2-5; weak D call: TRBD2 (5 bases). The CDR3 consists of 14 residues. Trimming took 2 bases from V and 5 from J, leaving 12 bases between them. Looked up from germline, CDR1 is SGHVS and CDR2 is FNYEAQ. DNA of the CDR3: TGTGCCAGCAGCTTAAACACTGGGGAGGAGACCCAGTACTTC. Encoded protein: CASSLNTGEETQYF.

This clone was detected only once. A junction boundary mismatches the germline segment, possibly from a read error. This rearrangement joins TRBV29-1 to TRBJ2-7; 9 bases agree with TRBD1. The CDR3 spans 11 residues. Germline lookup yields CDR1 SQVTM and CDR2 ANQGSEA. The CDR3 here is CSVESSGQGLF. CDR3 bases: TGCAGCGTTGAATCGTCGGGACAGGGACTCTTC.

This clone occurred once. The rearrangement joins TRBV2 to TRBJ2-7; the D is unclear. Per the germline V gene, CDR1 is SNHLY and CDR2 is FYNNEI. Trimming removed 6 bases at V and 0 bases at J, with 9 bases between. The CDR3 runs 13 residues. The CDR3 coding sequence is TGTGCCAGCAGCCCGCCACTCTCCTACGAGCAGTACTTC. Its protein is CASSPPLSYEQYF.

The chain has TRBV5-4 and TRBJ1-3; D is perhaps TRBD1 (6 bases). Germline assignment: CDR1 SGHNT and CDR2 YYREEE (reference sequence). The V end was cut by 4 bases, the J end by 0 bases, with 11 bases between. The CDR3 has 15 residues. The CDR3 loop reads CASSTGQNSGNTIYF. The CDR3 DNA reads TGTGCCAGCAGCACCGGACAGAACTCTGGAAACACCATATATTTT.

The chain joins TRBV7-3 to TRBJ2-3; D is unresolved. CDR1 is SGHTA and CDR2 is FQGTGA in the germline V gene. V lost 5 bases and J 4 bases, leaving 10 bases between the germline ends. This CDR3 has 13 residues. This CDR3 reads CASSVTTADTQYF. The CDR3 region has the DNA TGTGCCAGCAGCGTCACCACCGCAGATACGCAGTATTTT.

The chain couples TRBV7-2 to TRBJ1-3, with D maybe TRBD1 (6 bases). V was trimmed by 4 bases and J by 0 bases, leaving 13 bases between them. This CDR3 contains 16 residues. Germline values: CDR1 SGHTA, CDR2 FQGNSA. CDR3 sequence reads: CASSSTGQLSGNTIYF. CDR3 in DNA: TGTGCCAGCAGCTCTACGGGACAACTCTCTGGAAACACCATATATTTT.

The chain combines TRBV15 with TRBJ2-5, with no clear D. The V gene's germline CDR1 is LNHNV and CDR2 YYDKDF (reference sequence). CDR3 length: 12 amino acids. The V and J ends lost 2 bases and 4 bases respectively, with 5 bases between them. CDR3 sequence: CATSRPRETQYF. CDR3 nucleotides: TGTGCCACCAGCAGACCCAGAGAGACCCAGTACTTC. The full variable domain, rest sourced from reference TRBV15 and TRBJ2-5, is DAMVIQNPRYQVTQFGKPVTLSCSQTLNHNVMYWYQQKSSQAPKLLFHYYDKDFNNEADTPDNFQSRRPNTSFCFLDIRSPGLGDTAMYLCATSRPRETQYFGPGTRLLVL.

The chain employs TRBV15 and TRBJ2-3, with TRBD2 as a possible D gene (5 bases). The germline gives CDR1 LNHNV, CDR2 YYDKDF (reference sequence). The CDR3 is 13 amino acids. V was shortened by 3 bases and J by 7 bases, with 11 bases between the two germline ends. CDR3 sequence reads: CATSRSSPNTQYF. In DNA, the CDR3 is TGTGCCACCAGCAGGTCTAGCCCAAATACGCAGTATTTT. Using reference TRBV15 and TRBJ2-3 for the parts outside the CDR3, the full variable domain is DAMVIQNPRYQVTQFGKPVTLSCSQTLNHNVMYWYQQKSSQAPKLLFHYYDKDFNNEADTPDNFQSRRPNTSFCFLDIRSPGLGDTAMYLCATSRSSPNTQYFGPGTRLTVL.

V and J are TRBV9 and TRBJ2-3; possibly TRBD1 or TRBD2 for D (5 bases each). Germline V gene data show CDR1 as SGDLS and CDR2 as YYNGEE. This CDR3 comprises 15 residues. V lost 5 bases and J 4 bases, leaving 17 bases between the germline ends. The CDR3, as DNA: TGTGCCAGCAGTACCGGGACCTCTAGGTCAGATACGCAGTATTTT. Translation: CASSTGTSRSDTQYF.

The V call is TRBV7-2, the J call TRBJ2-7, with D unresolved. Per germline, CDR1 SGHTA and CDR2 FQGNSA. The V and J ends lost 5 bases and 4 bases respectively, with 6 bases between them. CDR3 length: 11 amino acids. The CDR3 spells CASSRQYEQYF. DNA of the CDR3: TGTGCCAGCAGCCGCCAGTACGAGCAGTACTTC. Full variable domain (remainder filled in from reference TRBV7-2 and TRBJ2-7): GAGVSQSPSNKVTEKGKDVELRCDPISGHTALYWYRQSLGQGLEFLIYFQGNSAPDKSGLPSDRFSAERTGGSVSTLTIQRTQQEDSAVYLCASSRQYEQYFGPGTRLTVT.

The V call is TRBV28, the J call TRBJ2-1; maybe TRBD2 (5 bases). V lost 1 base and J lost 4, with 11 bases in between. CDR3 size: 15 residues. Germline V gene sequence: CDR1 MDHEN, CDR2 SYDVKM. The CDR3 sequence is CASSLSLAWYNEQFF. DNA for the CDR3: TGTGCCAGCAGTTTATCATTAGCGTGGTACAATGAGCAGTTCTTC.

The chain is built from TRBV2 and TRBJ1-2, with 7 nucleotides matching TRBD1. V was clipped by 6 bases and J by 6 bases; unmatched bases: 4. CDR3 length: 12 amino acids. Germline V gene sequence: CDR1 SNHLY, CDR2 FYNNEI. CDR3 region: CASRNRGNGYTF. DNA for the CDR3: TGTGCCAGCAGAAACAGGGGAAATGGCTACACCTTC.

This clone was seen a single time. The same CDR3 is also encoded by other DNA sequences in this sample. The rearrangement links TRBV27 to TRBJ1-1; D remains ambiguous. CDR3 length equals 13 residues. V was clipped by 3 bases and J by 2 bases, with 7 bases between them. The germline gives CDR1 MNHEY, CDR2 SMNVEV (reference sequence). CDR3 sequence: CASSFRENTEAFF. The CDR3 nucleotides are TGTGCCAGCAGTTTTAGGGAAAACACTGAAGCTTTCTTT.

V and J are TRBV19 and TRBJ2-1; D may be TRBD2 (6 bases). V lost 2 bases and J 1 base, leaving 12 bases between the germline ends. The germline V gene encodes CDR1 LNHDA and CDR2 SQIVND (reference sequence). CDR3 length: 16 amino acids. CDR3 amino acids: CASSIQTGVSYNEQFF. In DNA, the CDR3 is TGTGCCAGTAGTATACAAACGGGAGTATCCTACAATGAGCAGTTCTTC. Supplemented by reference TRBV19 and TRBJ2-1, the full variable domain reads DGGITQSPKYLFRKEGQNVTLSCEQNLNHDAMYWYRQDPGQGLRLIYYSQIVNDFQKGDIAEGYSVSREKKESFPLTVTSAQKNPTAFYLCASSIQTGVSYNEQFFGPGTRLTVL.

The chain has TRBV18 and TRBJ2-7, with D possibly matching TRBD1 (6 bases). CDR1 is KGHSH, CDR2 LQKENI, per germline. V was cut by 0 bases and J by 7 bases, with 25 bases left in between. The CDR3 is 18 residues long. Here the CDR3 reads CASSPPRRSRTGSGEQYF. CDR3 in DNA: TGTGCCAGCTCACCACCTCGTCGTTCCCGAACAGGGTCAGGGGAGCAGTACTTC.

The CDR3 reads CASSRTSGSLNEQFF. Written as DNA, the CDR3 is TGTGCCAGCAGCCGCACTAGCGGGAGCTTAAATGAGCAGTTCTTC. The chain has TRBV7-6 and TRBJ2-1; the match to TRBD2 covers 11 bases. Trimming removed 5 bases from V and 7 bases from J; junction bases left unmatched: 7. Per germline, CDR1 SGHVS and CDR2 FNYEAQ. The CDR3 is 15 residues long.

As to this clone: Additional DNA sequences in this sample encode the identical CDR3. The CDR3 here is CASSLDRVGTGELFF. The CDR3 DNA follows: TGCGCCAGCAGCTTGGATAGGGTTGGCACCGGGGAGCTGTTTTTT. The J gene is TRBJ2-2, the V gene TRBV5-1; D ambiguous. The germline V gene encodes CDR1 SGHRS and CDR2 YFSETQ. The CDR3 is made up of 15 amino acids. With 0 bases removed from V and 4 bases from J, the gap between germline ends came to 10 bases.

The chain carries TRBV9 and TRBJ1-1, with a possible D match to TRBD1 (5 bases). The germline V and J ends were trimmed by 2 bases and 3 bases, with 14 bases remaining between them. This CDR3 is built from 15 residues. Germline V gene sequence: CDR1 SGDLS, CDR2 YYNGEE. The CDR3 DNA is TGTGCCAGCAGCGTGGAACAAGGGGACTACACTGAAGCTTTCTTT. Protein product: CASSVEQGDYTEAFF.

J is TRBJ2-7 and V is TRBV5-1, with a weak D call TRBD2 (5 bases). The CDR3 has 15 amino acids. The V gene's germline CDR1 is SGHRS and CDR2 YFSETQ. Trimming shortened V by 4 bases and J by 1 base, and 15 bases separated the two germline ends. As DNA, the CDR3 is TGCGCCAGCAGCCCGAGGGCTGCTCCGTCCTACGAGCAGTACTTC. Amino acids: CASSPRAAPSYEQYF.